This T cell receptor beta chain was observed in a study of regulatory T cells in long-lasting Graves disease. Study-wide results and limits: Relative to new patients (around 1,000), persistent patients exhibited greater sharing of public clonotypes (around 2,700).

In this sample, this clonotype turned up many times. Its specificity is unknown. CDR3 length: 18 residues. V lost 3 bases to trimming and J lost 0 bases; unmatched junction nucleotides: 12. CDR1 and CDR2 from the germline V gene are SGHTA and FQGNSA. HTBI primers from iRepertoire and Arm-PCR of CDR3 regions yielded the TCR beta libraries. TCRdb ran MiXCR on the multiplex PCR reads and lists one entry per CDR3 protein. This sample has approximately 540,000 distinct CDR3 sequences; 9.5% to 15% occur once, and the top ten carry about 8.3%. Indicated time point: newly diagnosed GD, antithyroid drugs for less than 3 months. The authors made the TCR library using RNA they extracted from PBMCs. Separately, the same data were catalogued under a study of T cells in Graves' hyperthyroidism and ophthalmopathy. Per that paper: During a first-round RT-PCR of the TCR CDR3, the HTBI primer set was used. In blood, most of the thyroid clonotypes expanded above 0.001 were also present.

The sequence was collected from a woman aged 30 to 39 with Graves disease. The source was peripheral blood mononuclear cells (PBMCs), collected at new diagnosis, from a patient treated with antithyroid drugs. This chain links TRBV7-2 with TRBJ2-7, with 9 bases lining up with TRBD1. CDR3 nucleotides: TGTGCCAGCAGCTTGCGCCTGGGGACAGGGTCAAGCTCCTACGAGCAGTACTTC. This encodes CASSLRLGTGSSSYEQYF.